A single sample gave rise to the 26 T cell receptor beta chains below, sequenced in a study of T cell responses to AZD1222 COVID-19 vaccine. Profiled with immunoSEQ multiplex PCR; TCRdb holds only in-frame clones, not every one. The sample lists about 110,000 clones, roughly 87% occurring once. This specimen was peripheral blood, taken on day 0 of AZD1222 vaccination. These receptor sequences come from an adult in good health.

The chain employs TRBV12-3 or TRBV12-4 and TRBJ1-1; D may be TRBD1 (5 bases). V was trimmed by 6 bases and J by 8 bases, leaving 16 bases between them. CDR3 length: 13 residues. As DNA, the CDR3 is TGTGCCAGCAGAAAAGGGATGGGGGAAGAAGCTTTCTTT. Amino acid sequence: CASRKGMGEEAFF.

The CDR3 region is CASSHQIFYYGYTF. DNA of the CDR3: TGTGCCAGCAGTCACCAGATATTTTACTATGGCTACACCTTC. V and J are TRBV6-2 or TRBV6-3 and TRBJ1-2; no reliable D call. Germline assignment: CDR1 MNHEY and CDR2 SVGEGT. This CDR3 is 14 amino acids long. Between the trimmed V and J ends, which lost 5 bases and 3 bases, there was a span of 13 bases.

This chain joins TRBV29-1 and TRBJ2-2; possible D gene TRBD2, 5 bases. Trimming left V 0 bases short and J 8 bases short, with 13 bases between. This CDR3 contains 14 residues. The germline gives CDR1 SQVTM, CDR2 ANQGSEA. The chain's CDR3 is CSVEEASHIGELFF. The CDR3 DNA follows: TGCAGCGTTGAAGAGGCTAGCCATATAGGGGAGCTGTTTTTT.

The chain uses TRBV4-1 and TRBJ2-7, with 7 bases that match TRBD2. This CDR3 comprises 16 residues. The ends lost 0 bases at V and 2 bases at J; junction bases unmatched: 7. Per germline, CDR1 MGHRA and CDR2 YSYEKL. The CDR3 loop reads CASSQDLSSGPYEQYF. CDR3 DNA sequence: TGCGCCAGCAGCCAAGATCTCTCTAGCGGCCCCTACGAGCAGTACTTC.

The genes are TRBV6-4 and TRBJ1-1; TRBD1 matches 7 bases. The germline CDR1 and CDR2 sequences are MRHNA and SNTAGT. The CDR3 contains 15 residues. Germline trimming cut 0 bases from V and 5 bases from J; bases unmatched to any gene: 6. This CDR3 is CASSDSAGGGTEAFF. In nucleotides, the CDR3 is TGTGCCAGCAGTGACTCCGCAGGGGGAGGTACTGAAGCTTTCTTT.

The gene calls are TRBV18 and TRBJ2-1; a possible D gene is TRBD1 (5 bases). Germline values: CDR1 KGHSH, CDR2 LQKENI. This CDR3 has 15 amino acids. V gave up 3 bases and J gave up 6 bases, with 15 bases separating them. This CDR3 is CASSPGGRAVNEQFF. The CDR3 region has the DNA TGTGCCAGCTCACCGGGTGGCAGGGCTGTCAATGAGCAGTTCTTC. Looking up the rest from reference TRBV18 and TRBJ2-1 gives the full variable domain: NAGVMQNPRHLVRRRGQEARLRCSPMKGHSHVYWYRQLPEEGLKFMVYLQKENIIDESGMPKERFSAEFPKEGPSILRIQQVVRGDSAAYFCASSPGGRAVNEQFFGPGTRLTVL.

The genes are TRBV7-9 and TRBJ2-1, with D perhaps matching TRBD2 (6 bases). CDR1 SEHNR and CDR2 FQNEAQ come from the germline V gene (reference sequence). The CDR3 totals 19 residues. Between the trimmed V and J ends, which lost 1 base and 0 bases, there was a span of 19 bases. The CDR3 bases are TGTGCCAGCAGCTTAGTGCGGGGAGACCGCGAAAGCTCCTACAATGAGCAGTTCTTC. Amino acids: CASSLVRGDRESSYNEQFF.

The V gene is TRBV28, the J gene TRBJ2-3; 11 nucleotides line up with TRBD2. V dropped 3 bases and J dropped 0; count of bases not matched to a gene: 5. CDR3 length equals 17 residues. Germline CDR1 reads MDHEN; CDR2 reads SYDVKM. CDR3 protein: CASSLPGLAESTDTQYF. In nucleotides, the CDR3 is TGTGCCAGCAGTTTGCCGGGACTAGCGGAGAGCACAGATACGCAGTATTTT.

This chain uses TRBV13 with TRBJ1-2; D remains ambiguous. Germline CDR1 reads PRHDT; CDR2 reads FYEKMQ (reference sequence). The germline V and J ends were trimmed by 1 base and 1 base, with 22 bases remaining between them. This CDR3 comprises 19 residues. CDR3 nucleotide sequence: TGTGCCAGCAGCTTAGCCCACGGACGGATGGGCTTAAGTAACTATGGCTACACCTTC. Its translation: CASSLAHGRMGLSNYGYTF.

This chain links TRBV28 with TRBJ1-5, with no clear D. V gave up 1 base and J gave up 3 bases, with 13 bases separating them. Germline CDR1 is MDHEN and CDR2 is SYDVKM. The CDR3 is 16 residues long. The CDR3 here is CASSLFRGQNNQPQHF. As DNA, the CDR3 is TGTGCCAGCAGTTTATTCCGTGGGCAGAACAATCAGCCCCAGCATTTT.

V gene TRBV19 combines with J gene TRBJ2-3, with D perhaps TRBD2 (7 bases). CDR3 size: 14 residues. Germline-derived CDR1 and CDR2 are LNHDA and SQIVND (reference sequence). Trimming shortened V by 1 base and J by 5 bases, and 10 bases separated the two germline ends. CDR3 region: CASSIGGGRDTQYF. The CDR3 bases are TGTGCCAGTAGTATAGGCGGGGGCCGAGATACGCAGTATTTT. The full variable domain, its missing parts supplied by reference TRBV19 and TRBJ2-3, is DGGITQSPKYLFRKEGQNVTLSCEQNLNHDAMYWYRQDPGQGLRLIYYSQIVNDFQKGDIAEGYSVSREKKESFPLTVTSAQKNPTAFYLCASSIGGGRDTQYFGPGTRLTVL.

The chain recombines TRBV19 with TRBJ1-5, with D perhaps TRBD1 (6 bases). CDR1 is LNHDA and CDR2 is SQIVND in the germline V gene (reference sequence). The CDR3 runs 15 residues. V was trimmed by 9 bases and J by 5 bases, leaving 20 bases between them. DNA of the CDR3: TGTGCCAGCCGGATTCTCCGGGACAAACATCAGCCCCAGCATTTT. It yields the protein CASRILRDKHQPQHF.

V is TRBV19 and J is TRBJ2-2, with D perhaps matching TRBD2 (6 bases). Trimming shortened V by 6 bases and J by 4 bases, and 15 bases separated the two germline ends. Germline-derived CDR1 and CDR2 are LNHDA and SQIVND (reference sequence). The CDR3 is 15 residues long. CDR3 in amino acids: CASREAAGSTGELFF. The CDR3 DNA reads TGTGCCAGTAGAGAGGCAGCGGGTAGCACCGGGGAGCTGTTTTTT.

The J gene is TRBJ2-1, the V gene TRBV7-6; D possibly corresponds to TRBD1 (5 bases). The CDR3 runs to 15 residues. V was cut by 5 bases and J by 0 bases, with 11 bases left in between. CDR1 SGHVS and CDR2 FNYEAQ come from the germline V gene. For the CDR3, the DNA is TGTGCCAGCAGCCCGACAGCCCACTCCTACAATGAGCAGTTCTTC. Its translation is CASSPTAHSYNEQFF.

This clone showed up just once. V and J are TRBV6-5 and TRBJ2-1, with D tentatively TRBD2 (6 bases). V was shortened by 6 bases and J by 0 bases, with 12 bases between the two germline ends. The germline V gene encodes CDR1 MNHEY and CDR2 SVGAGI. The CDR3 is 15 residues long. CDR3 residues: CASRSSGPSYNEQFF. The CDR3 DNA reads TGTGCCAGCAGGAGCAGCGGGCCCTCCTACAATGAGCAGTTCTTC.

The rearrangement links TRBV7-9 to TRBJ1-3, with 7 positions matching TRBD1. After removal of 4 bases from V and 0 bases from J, the junction contained 12 bases not matched to a gene. This CDR3 has 18 amino acids. Germline CDR1 and CDR2: SEHNR and FQNEAQ (reference sequence). CDR3 protein: CASSSRRDSSLSGNTIYF. CDR3 in DNA: TGTGCCAGCAGCTCCCGGCGGGACAGCTCCCTCTCTGGAAACACCATATATTTT.

The rearrangement joins TRBV7-2 to TRBJ2-7, with no clear D. The CDR3 is made up of 14 amino acids. CDR1 and CDR2 (germline): SGHTA, FQGNSA. The V gene lost 5 bases and the J gene lost 0 bases, with 11 bases spanning the gap. The CDR3 loop is CASSPRTVSYEQYF. The CDR3, as DNA: TGTGCCAGCAGCCCTCGGACGGTCTCCTACGAGCAGTACTTC.

V usage is TRBV11-3 and J usage is TRBJ2-3, with D possibly matching TRBD1 (6 bases). This CDR3 region has 16 residues. V lost 5 bases, J lost 4 bases, and 19 bases lay in between. The germline CDR1 and CDR2 sequences are SGHNT and YENEEA. The DNA of the CDR3 is TGTGCCAGCAGCGACCCCACTGGGGGCGGGTCAGATACGCAGTATTTT. Translating it yields CASSDPTGGGSDTQYF.

V and J are TRBV7-9 and TRBJ2-7; either TRBD1 or TRBD2 may fit D (6 bases each). Between the trimmed V and J ends, which lost 5 bases and 6 bases, there was a span of 14 bases. Per the germline V gene, CDR1 is SEHNR and CDR2 is FQNEAQ (reference sequence). The CDR3 has 13 residues. DNA of the CDR3: TGTGCCAGCAGCACTAGGGGGGAACCCGAGCAGTACTTC. The encoded protein is CASSTRGEPEQYF. The entire variable domain, with the rest obtained from reference TRBV7-9 and TRBJ2-7, is as follows: DTGVSQNPRHKITKRGQNVTFRCDPISEHNRLYWYRQTLGQGPEFLTYFQNEAQLEKSRLLSDRFSAERPKGSFSTLEIQRTEQGDSAMYLCASSTRGEPEQYFGPGTRLTVT.

There are a few counts of this clone. This chain joins TRBV6-6 and TRBJ2-7, with a weak D call TRBD2 (5 bases). Trimming took off 5 bases at V and 6 bases at J, with 11 bases between the two ends. CDR1 MNHNY and CDR2 SVGAGI come from the germline V gene (reference sequence). The CDR3 extends over 12 amino acids. The CDR3 DNA reads TGTGCCAGCAGTGAGGGCCCCACCGAGCAGTACTTC. Translation: CASSEGPTEQYF.

The genes are TRBV30 and TRBJ1-6, with D maybe TRBD1 (6 bases). Germline V gene sequence: CDR1 GTSNPN, CDR2 SVGIG (reference sequence). With 3 bases removed from V and 14 bases from J, the gap between germline ends came to 17 bases. The CDR3 sequence is 13 residues long. The CDR3 spells CAWSQGRGSALHF. In DNA form, the CDR3 reads TGTGCCTGGAGCCAAGGGAGGGGGTCGGCCCTCCACTTT.

In its sample, this clone was seen a few times. V gene TRBV9 combines with J gene TRBJ1-3; no clear D gene. Per germline, CDR1 SGDLS and CDR2 YYNGEE. This CDR3 region has 13 residues. Trimming shortened V by 4 bases and J by 5 bases, and 10 bases separated the two germline ends. The CDR3 nucleotides are TGTGCCAGCAGCACGCCAGGTAGAAACACCATATATTTT. This translates into CASSTPGRNTIYF.

The CDR3 protein is CATSRGVPQPQHF. DNA of the CDR3: TGTGCCACCAGCAGAGGCGTTCCTCAGCCCCAGCATTTT. The V and J genes are TRBV15 and TRBJ1-5; D call uncertain. Germline CDR1 and CDR2: LNHNV and YYDKDF (reference sequence). The CDR3 length is 13 residues. V lost 1 base and J 6 bases, leaving 7 bases between the germline ends. The entire variable domain, with the rest obtained from reference TRBV15 and TRBJ1-5, is as follows: DAMVIQNPRYQVTQFGKPVTLSCSQTLNHNVMYWYQQKSSQAPKLLFHYYDKDFNNEADTPDNFQSRRPNTSFCFLDIRSPGLGDTAMYLCATSRGVPQPQHFGDGTRLSIL.

V and J are TRBV7-2 and TRBJ2-3; D could derive from TRBD1 or TRBD2 (5 bases each). There are 14 residues in the CDR3. V lost 1 base and J lost 9, with 14 bases in between. Germline V lookup: CDR1 SGHTA, CDR2 FQGNSA. The chain's CDR3 is CASSLGSAWGTQYF. Written as DNA, the CDR3 is TGTGCCAGCAGCTTAGGTAGCGCGTGGGGCACGCAGTATTTT.

The gene calls are TRBV27 and TRBJ2-7, with D possibly being TRBD2 (5 bases). Per the germline V gene, CDR1 is MNHEY and CDR2 is SMNVEV (reference sequence). The CDR3 extends over 15 amino acids. V dropped 8 bases and J dropped 5 bases, with 22 bases sitting between them. The CDR3 DNA reads TGTGCCAGCCGACAAAATCGGGATGTTCGGGACGAGCAGTACTTC. Its protein product is CASRQNRDVRDEQYF.

The gene calls are TRBV3-1 (or the pseudogene TRBV3-2) and TRBJ1-6, with D tentatively TRBD1 (6 bases). The CDR3 loop spans 14 amino acids. V was clipped by 0 bases and J by 8 bases, with 8 bases between them. Per germline, CDR1 LGHDT and CDR2 YNNKEL (reference sequence). The CDR3 nucleotides are TGTGCCAGCAGCCAAGACAGGGGACATTCACCCCTCCACTTT. The encoded protein is CASSQDRGHSPLHF.